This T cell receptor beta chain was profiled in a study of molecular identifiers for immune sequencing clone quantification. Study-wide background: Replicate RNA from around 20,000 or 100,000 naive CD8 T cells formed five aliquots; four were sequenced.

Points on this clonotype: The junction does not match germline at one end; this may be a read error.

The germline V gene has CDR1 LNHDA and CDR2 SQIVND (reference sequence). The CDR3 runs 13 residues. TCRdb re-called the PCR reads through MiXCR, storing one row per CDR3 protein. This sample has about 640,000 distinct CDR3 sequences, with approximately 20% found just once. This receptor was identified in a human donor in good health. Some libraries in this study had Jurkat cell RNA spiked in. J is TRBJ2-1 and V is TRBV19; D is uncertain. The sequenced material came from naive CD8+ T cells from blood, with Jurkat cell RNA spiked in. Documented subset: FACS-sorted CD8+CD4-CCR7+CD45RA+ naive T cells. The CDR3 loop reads CVSSIVSGNEQFF. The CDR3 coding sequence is TGTGTCAGTAGTATAGTGTCCGGAAATGAGCAGTTCTTC.